These T cell receptor beta chains were read from a single sample in a study of cytomegalovirus exposure and HLA in healthy donors. Sequenced by immunoSEQ multiplex PCR; TCRdb stores in-frame clones only, minus some. The table has more than 60,000 clones, more than 65% seen once; the top ten hold just under 3%. Sequencing was performed on PBMCs. The receptor set was obtained from a woman aged 30 to 39 in good health and CMV-seronegative. Both conserved end residues are trimmed from each CDR3. Fields, in order: clone size, J gene, V gene, CDR3 protein. Some rows mark clone size as missing; the rest say once, few, many or name a class of expanded clone.

abundance: .
j_gene: TRBJ1-2
v_gene: TRBV9
CDR3aa: ASSAAGFGYGYT

abundance: .
j_gene: TRBJ1-1
v_gene: TRBV7-2
CDR3aa: ASSRGQAGTEAF

abundance: .
j_gene: TRBJ2-2
v_gene: TRBV5-1
CDR3aa: ASRLDARAAGELF

abundance: .
j_gene: TRBJ1-1
v_gene: TRBV6-1
CDR3aa: ASSPSWYRGEAF

abundance: .
j_gene: TRBJ2-3
v_gene: TRBV7-2
CDR3aa: ASSLVGGSGGARTDTQY

abundance: .
j_gene: TRBJ1-5
v_gene: TRBV10-3
CDR3aa: AISETGQGGQPQH

abundance: .
j_gene: TRBJ1-4
v_gene: TRBV11-2
CDR3aa: ASSAKQGVNEKLF

abundance: .
j_gene: TRBJ2-7
v_gene: TRBV6-5
CDR3aa: ASSPRWGLPYEQY

abundance: .
j_gene: TRBJ2-5
v_gene: TRBV5-4
CDR3aa: ASSQAALGETQY

abundance: .
j_gene: TRBJ1-1
v_gene: TRBV11-2
CDR3aa: ASSLIDTEAF

abundance: .
j_gene: TRBJ2-7
v_gene: TRBV30
CDR3aa: AWSVKVAGGTYEQY

abundance: .
j_gene: TRBJ1-5
v_gene: TRBV7-2
CDR3aa: ASSRQVDQPQH

abundance: .
j_gene: TRBJ1-1
v_gene: TRBV5-5
CDR3aa: ASSPGQGASEAF

abundance: .
j_gene: TRBJ1-1
v_gene: TRBV7-9
CDR3aa: SSSSPGRGQMNTEAF

abundance: once
j_gene: TRBJ1-1
v_gene: TRBV19
CDR3aa: ASRQAPTEAF

abundance: .
j_gene: TRBJ1-2
v_gene: TRBV18
CDR3aa: ASSPSPNYGYT

abundance: .
j_gene: TRBJ2-1
v_gene: TRBV5-1
CDR3aa: ASSPGQNPLDEQF

abundance: .
j_gene: TRBJ1-2
v_gene: TRBV7-9
CDR3aa: ASSAGTGSIYGYT

abundance: .
j_gene: TRBJ1-2
v_gene: TRBV6-5
CDR3aa: ASRGQKLGYT

abundance: few
j_gene: TRBJ2-5
v_gene: TRBV29-1
CDR3aa: SVTGTGGKETQY

abundance: .
j_gene: TRBJ2-2
v_gene: TRBV2
CDR3aa: ASSEGAKNTGELF

abundance: once
j_gene: TRBJ1-3
v_gene: TRBV19
CDR3aa: ASSIDRNSGNTIY

abundance: .
j_gene: TRBJ1-6
v_gene: TRBV18
CDR3aa: ASSPPAGRNSPLH

abundance: .
j_gene: TRBJ2-3
v_gene: TRBV18
CDR3aa: ASSPSLLYTDTQY

abundance: .
j_gene: TRBJ2-5
v_gene: TRBV7-3
CDR3aa: ASIAASGTPFIPQGTQY

abundance: few
j_gene: TRBJ2-1
v_gene: TRBV6-4
CDR3aa: ASSVSSGGAGEQF

abundance: .
j_gene: TRBJ1-2
v_gene: TRBV2
CDR3aa: ASGDRAGYGYT

abundance: .
j_gene: TRBJ1-2
v_gene: TRBV2
CDR3aa: ASSRDPGQDYGYT

abundance: .
j_gene: TRBJ2-2
v_gene: TRBV5-6
CDR3aa: ASSLRGYTGELF

abundance: .
j_gene: TRBJ2-3
v_gene: TRBV19
CDR3aa: ARTSGTDTQY

abundance: .
j_gene: TRBJ1-3
v_gene: TRBV27
CDR3aa: ASSGPRENTIY

abundance: .
j_gene: TRBJ1-3
v_gene: TRBV5-1
CDR3aa: ASSSGQANSGNTIY

abundance: .
j_gene: TRBJ1-5
v_gene: TRBV4-1
CDR3aa: ASSQVLSQPQH

abundance: few
j_gene: TRBJ2-1
v_gene: TRBV11-2
CDR3aa: ASSPPDSSYNEQF

abundance: few
j_gene: TRBJ1-2
v_gene: TRBV4-1
CDR3aa: ASSQARGYGYT

abundance: .
j_gene: TRBJ1-2
v_gene: TRBV19
CDR3aa: ASSMEGASGGYT

abundance: .
j_gene: TRBJ1-1
v_gene: TRBV30
CDR3aa: AWSIGGTEAF

abundance: .
j_gene: TRBJ2-3
v_gene: TRBV5-1
CDR3aa: ASSSGDTSGSDTQY

abundance: few
j_gene: TRBJ1-5
v_gene: TRBV10-3
CDR3aa: AISESAGSQPQH

abundance: .
j_gene: TRBJ2-3
v_gene: TRBV7-8
CDR3aa: ASSPLMRGVSTDTQY

abundance: few
j_gene: TRBJ1-1
v_gene: TRBV5-1
CDR3aa: ASSLGGSGAEAF

abundance: .
j_gene: TRBJ2-5
v_gene: TRBV27
CDR3aa: ASSPWTAPKETQY

abundance: .
j_gene: TRBJ1-2
v_gene: TRBV19
CDR3aa: ASSTDRENYGYT

abundance: .
j_gene: TRBJ2-1
v_gene: TRBV19
CDR3aa: ASSMSSGSGEQF

abundance: .
j_gene: TRBJ2-1
v_gene: TRBV7-3
CDR3aa: ASSPRSFNEQF

abundance: .
j_gene: TRBJ1-1
v_gene: TRBV11-3
CDR3aa: ASSFGQLYTEAF

abundance: .
j_gene: TRBJ1-6
v_gene: TRBV29-1
CDR3aa: SVGEDSYNSPLH

abundance: .
j_gene: TRBJ1-4
v_gene: TRBV7-2
CDR3aa: ASSLVRGPNEKLF